Shown below are 28 T cell receptor beta chains from a single sample sequenced in a study of T cells in women clearing cervical HPV infection. Data came from immunoSEQ multiplex PCR; TCRdb stores just in-frame clones and leaves some out. This listing includes roughly 30,000 clones. Sequenced sample: blood buffy coat. These receptors were collected from a woman aged 18 to 75 with a cervical HPV16 infection that either progressed to CIN3+ or cleared (not recorded which).

Comments on this clone: The CDR3 is cut off 3 residues early in the read; its end comes from the germline J gene. This chain links TRBV6-2 or TRBV6-3 with TRBJ2-3; TRBD1 agrees at 7 bases. Trimming cost V 5 bases and J 5 bases; bases outside gene matches: 13. Looked up from germline, CDR1 is MNHEY and CDR2 is SVGEGT. The CDR3 spans 16 residues. CDR3 DNA, as far as it was read: TGTGCCAGCAGTCCCGGGACAGTTAGGAATTTAGATACG. It translates to CASSPGTVRNLDT. The full CDR3 is CASSPGTVRNLDTQYF.

As to this clone: Read sequence stops 3 residues before the CDR3 end, and the germline J gene provides the missing end. The gene calls are TRBV5-1 and TRBJ2-1; D may be TRBD1 (6 bases). The CDR3 has 16 amino acids. Per the germline V gene, CDR1 is SGHRS and CDR2 is YFSETQ. The V end was cut by 4 bases, the J end by 5 bases, with 19 bases between. Here the CDR3 reads CASSLQGQGINNEQFF. The CDR3 bases that were read are TGCGCCAGCAGCCTCCAGGGCCAGGGGATTAACAATGAG.

A note on this clone: Read coverage stops 3 residues before the CDR3 terminus; the germline J gene supplies the remainder. The chain employs TRBV7-9 and TRBJ1-6; 8 bases are a match to TRBD1. Per germline, CDR1 SEHNR and CDR2 FQNEAQ (reference sequence). V shed 4 bases, J shed 5 bases, and the junction held 4 bases outside the gene matches. The CDR3 is 15 amino acids. CDR3 DNA, as far as it was read: TGTGCCAGCAGCTCCGGACAGGGCCATAATTCACCC. The encoded protein is CASSSGQGHNSP. The full CDR3 reads CASSSGQGHNSPLHF.

On this clone itself: The read ends 3 residues shy of where the CDR3 ends; the end is completed using the germline J gene. The chain employs TRBV5-6 and TRBJ2-3; 7 nucleotides match TRBD1. The germline V gene has CDR1 SGHDT and CDR2 YYEEEE. This CDR3 is built from 15 residues. CDR3 amino acids: CASSFGIGGSKTQYF. Partial CDR3 DNA: TGTGCCAGCAGCTTTGGTATAGGGGGCAGCAAGACG.

The CDR3 reads CAISEGLAGVDTGELFF. Incomplete CDR3 DNA: TGTGCCATCAGTGAGGGACTAGCGGGAGTTGACACCGGGGAG. The chain combines TRBV10-3 with TRBJ2-2, with 13 bases matching TRBD2. The missing CDR3 end, 3 residues past where the read stops, is filled in from the germline J gene. Germline V CDR1 and CDR2: ENHRY, SYGVKD. V was clipped by 2 bases and J by 3 bases; unmatched bases: 3. The CDR3 is 17 amino acids.

Turning to this clone: The read ends 3 residues shy of where the CDR3 ends; the end is completed using the germline J gene. The V call is TRBV16, the J call TRBJ1-5, with 9 bases matching TRBD1. Losses at the gene ends were 1 base for V and 7 bases for J; bases not matched to a gene: 14. The CDR3 runs 18 residues. The germline V gene encodes CDR1 KGHSY and CDR2 FQNENV. This chain's CDR3 is CASSQLERAQDRGQPQHF. Partial CDR3 DNA: TGTGCCAGCAGCCAATTGGAGCGTGCACAGGACAGGGGCCAGCCC.

Of note for this clone: The read comes to an end 3 residues before the CDR3 does, leaving the germline J gene to fill in the end. The chain combines TRBV19 with TRBJ1-1, with 9 nucleotides matching TRBD1. The CDR3 spans 14 residues. The germline V gene has CDR1 LNHDA and CDR2 SQIVND (reference sequence). Trimming at V came to 6 bases and at J to 5 bases, leaving 7 bases not matched to a gene. Here the CDR3 reads CASSKRQGGTEAFF. The sequenced CDR3 bases are TGTGCCAGTAGCAAAAGACAGGGGGGGACTGAA.

Concerning this clone: The read ends 3 residues early relative to the CDR3; the germline J gene fills the gap. This rearrangement joins TRBV28 to TRBJ1-2; 10 bases align to TRBD1. From germline, CDR1 is MDHEN and CDR2 SYDVKM. The CDR3 consists of 14 residues. Incomplete CDR3 DNA: TGTGCCAGCAGTTCAGGGACAGGGGTCGGGGGC. As protein: CASSSGTGVGG. The full CDR3 reads CASSSGTGVGGYTF.

In the case of this clone: The read halts 3 residues ahead of the CDR3 end, with the missing end drawn from the germline J gene. V usage is TRBV19 and J usage is TRBJ2-3; the D gene is possibly TRBD2 (5 bases). Between the trimmed V and J ends, which lost 6 bases and 1 base, there was a span of 11 bases. CDR1 and CDR2 from the germline V gene are LNHDA and SQIVND (reference sequence). The CDR3 runs 14 residues. Here the CDR3 reads CASSSVRGTDTQYF. The CDR3 bases that were read are TGTGCCAGTAGCTCGGTGAGGGGCACAGATACG.

To note about this clone: Sequencing ends 3 residues short of the CDR3 end; the germline J gene provides the rest. This sequence joins TRBV7-9 and TRBJ1-2, with D uncertain. Trimming left V 3 bases short and J 1 base short, with 6 bases between. From germline, CDR1 is SEHNR and CDR2 FQNEAQ (reference sequence). The CDR3 contains 13 residues. CDR3 loop: CASSLQDNYGYTF. The DNA read from the CDR3 is TGTGCCAGCAGCTTGCAGGATAACTATGGC.

To note about this clone: The DNA ends 3 residues before the CDR3 does, and the rest of the CDR3 is filled in from the germline J gene. This chain uses TRBV7-2 with TRBJ1-1, with a tentative D call TRBD1 (5 bases). Germline CDR1 is SGHTA and CDR2 is FQGNSA. V shed 5 bases and J shed 4 bases, with 17 bases lying between them. The CDR3 spans 15 residues. CDR3 DNA, as far as it was read: TGTGCCAGCAGCCCCGGGAGCAGGGTTTCCACTGAA. This encodes CASSPGSRVSTE. The complete CDR3 sequence is CASSPGSRVSTEAFF. The full variable domain, rest sourced from reference TRBV7-2 and TRBJ1-1, is GAGVSQSPSNKVTEKGKDVELRCDPISGHTALYWYRQSLGQGLEFLIYFQGNSAPDKSGLPSDRFSAERTGGSVSTLTIQRTQQEDSAVYLCASSPGSRVSTEAFFGQGTRLTVV.

Details on this clone: The CDR3 extends 3 residues past the end of the read, so its final part is completed from the germline J gene. This chain connects TRBV20-1 to TRBJ2-1; TRBD2 agrees at 8 bases. Losses at the gene ends were 0 bases for V and 6 bases for J; bases not matched to a gene: 10. The CDR3 is 16 residues long. Germline loops: CDR1 DFQATT, CDR2 SNEGSKA (reference sequence). The CDR3 region is CSARDPYSGGFNEQFF. The part of the CDR3 DNA that was read is TGCAGTGCTAGAGATCCCTACAGCGGGGGCTTCAATGAG.

About this clone: Coverage ceases 3 residues before the CDR3 finishes, and the germline J gene fills in the end. The rearrangement links TRBV18 to TRBJ1-2, with D uncertain. V lost 1 base to trimming and J lost 6 bases, with 9 bases between them. This CDR3 is built from 13 residues. Per germline, CDR1 KGHSH and CDR2 LQKENI. CDR3 bases read: TGTGCCAGCTCACCACAGCGAGAGGATGGC. Protein product: CASSPQREDG. The whole CDR3 region reads CASSPQREDGYTF. Filled out from reference TRBV18 and TRBJ1-2, the complete variable domain reads NAGVMQNPRHLVRRRGQEARLRCSPMKGHSHVYWYRQLPEEGLKFMVYLQKENIIDESGMPKERFSAEFPKEGPSILRIQQVVRGDSAAYFCASSPQREDGYTFGSGTRLTVV.

As to this clone: The sequenced fragment ends 3 residues before the CDR3 boundary, so the rest is inferred from the germline J gene. This chain links TRBV19 with TRBJ2-4; 7 nucleotides match TRBD1. This CDR3 contains 13 residues. The germline V gene has CDR1 LNHDA and CDR2 SQIVND (reference sequence). CDR3 amino acids: CASSWDSSYGQYF. The sequenced CDR3 bases are TGTGCCAGTAGTTGGGACAGTTCCTATGGT.

In regard to this clone: The CDR3 end falls 3 residues outside the read, so it is completed with the germline J gene. This sequence joins TRBV2 and TRBJ2-2, with 7 bases identical to TRBD1. The CDR3 runs 14 residues. The germline gives CDR1 SNHLY, CDR2 FYNNEI. This CDR3 reads CASSLTGRRSPLFF. The CDR3 DNA, read in part, is TGTGCCAGCAGCCTGACAGGGAGAAGGTCACCG. The whole variable domain, filled in from reference TRBV2 and TRBJ2-2, reads EPEVTQTPSHQVTQMGQEVILRCVPISNHLYFYWYRQILGQKVEFLVSFYNNEISEKSEIFDDQFSVERPDGSNFTLKIRSTKLEDSAMYFCASSLTGRRSPLFFGEGSRLTVL.

With respect to this clone: The CDR3 extends 3 residues past the end of the read, so its final part is completed from the germline J gene. The chain recombines TRBV5-1 with TRBJ2-3; tentative D call: TRBD2 (6 bases). Germline CDR1 SGHRS, CDR2 YFSETQ. Trimming took 4 bases from V and 0 from J, leaving 21 bases between them. The CDR3 spans 18 residues. The CDR3 loop is CASSPGLTRLTSTDTQYF. The sequenced part of the CDR3 DNA is TGCGCCAGCAGCCCGGGACTCACAAGGTTAACTAGCACAGATACG.

A word on this clone: A read error may produce the germline difference seen at one junction end. The read ends 3 residues before the CDR3 terminus; that terminus is restored from the germline J gene. The gene calls are TRBV30 and TRBJ2-3; 8 nucleotides match TRBD2. The CDR3 has 12 residues. Germline CDR1 reads GTSNPN; CDR2 reads SVGIG (reference sequence). The CDR3: CAWGTSSETQYF. CDR3 DNA (partial): TGTGCCTGGGGGACTAGTTCAGAGACG.

Notes on this clone: The junction and the germline gene differ at one end; a read error may be behind it. The CDR3 end lies 3 residues beyond the end of the read and is filled in from the germline J gene. The chain joins TRBV7-9 to TRBJ2-2; D is ambiguous. Germline CDR1 and CDR2: SEHNR and FQNEAQ (reference sequence). There are 15 residues in the CDR3. The CDR3 bases that were read are TGTGCCAGCAACTTAAGGGTGACAATAGATGAAAAG. It encodes CASNLRVTIDEK. The CDR3 in its entirety is CASNLRVTIDEKLFF. Drawing the rest from reference TRBV7-9 and TRBJ2-2, the complete variable domain is DTGVSQNPRHKITKRGQNVTFRCDPISEHNRLYWYRQTLGQGPEFLTYFQNEAQLEKSRLLSDRFSAERPKGSFSTLEIQRTEQGDSAMYLCASNLRVTIDEKLFFGEGSRLTVL.

Concerning this clone itself: The same CDR3 can be traced to other DNA sequences in this sample. The part of the CDR3 DNA that was read is TGCAGCGTTCAGGGGACGTTGGGAAACACC. It is translated as CSVQGTLGNT. From start to end, the CDR3 is CSVQGTLGNTIYF. The rearrangement links TRBV29-1 to TRBJ1-3; weak D call: TRBD1 (6 bases). The read ends 3 residues shy of where the CDR3 ends; the end is completed using the germline J gene. CDR3 length equals 13 residues. The V gene's germline CDR1 is SQVTM and CDR2 ANQGSEA. V was cut by 5 bases and J by 4 bases, with 12 bases left in between.

As for this clone: The sequence runs out 3 residues before the end of the CDR3; the remainder is reconstructed from the germline J gene. Distinct nucleotide sequences in the sample also encode this CDR3. The chain carries TRBV19 and TRBJ1-2, with no clear D. From germline, CDR1 is LNHDA and CDR2 SQIVND (reference sequence). CDR3 length: 12 residues. The V end lost 8 bases, the J end lost 5 bases, and 12 bases lay between the germline ends. The covered CDR3 bases are TGTGCCAGTCACAGAGCGGAATATGGC. It specifies CASHRAEYG. The full CDR3 is CASHRAEYGYTF. The variable domain in full, with the rest retrieved from reference TRBV19 and TRBJ1-2, is DGGITQSPKYLFRKEGQNVTLSCEQNLNHDAMYWYRQDPGQGLRLIYYSQIVNDFQKGDIAEGYSVSREKKESFPLTVTSAQKNPTAFYLCASHRAEYGYTFGSGTRLTVV.

For this clone: The DNA ends 3 residues before the CDR3 does, and the rest of the CDR3 is filled in from the germline J gene. V usage is TRBV7-6 and J usage is TRBJ1-2; tentative D call: TRBD1 (5 bases). Deletions cut 1 base from V and 4 bases from J, with 13 bases between. This CDR3 contains 15 residues. Germline values: CDR1 SGHVS, CDR2 FNYEAQ. The sequenced CDR3 bases are TGTGCCAGCAGCTTAGACACAGGTTTAAGCTATGGC. It is translated as CASSLDTGLSYG. The full CDR3 protein reads CASSLDTGLSYGYTF.

Points on this clone: From the germline J gene comes the end of the CDR3, since the read stops 3 residues before it. V usage is TRBV19 and J usage is TRBJ2-7; 14 bases align to TRBD2. The CDR3 contains 17 residues. Germline V gives CDR1 LNHDA, CDR2 SQIVND (reference sequence). The J segment lost 0 bases and the V segment lost 4 bases, leaving 5 bases of the junction unmatched. Incomplete CDR3 DNA: TGTGCCAGTAGTAGAGGAGGGACTAGCGGGAGCTCCTACGAG. This encodes CASSRGGTSGSSYE. The whole CDR3 sequence is CASSRGGTSGSSYEQYF.

A remark on this clone: The read terminates 3 residues before the CDR3 end, so the remaining end is supplied by the germline J gene. The chain employs TRBV7-3 and TRBJ1-2; TRBD1 matches at 9 bases. Germline lookup yields CDR1 SGHTA and CDR2 FQGTGA. The length of the CDR3 is 13 residues. CDR3 sequence reads: CASSLTGGSGYTF. Partial CDR3 DNA: TGTGCCAGCAGCTTGACAGGGGGAAGCGGC.

About this clone itself: Sequencing ends 3 residues short of the CDR3 end; the germline J gene provides the rest. The chain combines TRBV2 with TRBJ2-4; the D gene is possibly TRBD2 (5 bases). Germline loops: CDR1 SNHLY, CDR2 FYNNEI. This CDR3 region has 12 residues. Partial CDR3 DNA: TGTGCCAGCAACGGGGAAGGTCAGCCT. Protein product: CASNGEGQP. The full CDR3 is CASNGEGQPQYF. The full variable domain, completed using reference TRBV2 and TRBJ2-4, is EPEVTQTPSHQVTQMGQEVILRCVPISNHLYFYWYRQILGQKVEFLVSFYNNEISEKSEIFDDQFSVERPDGSNFTLKIRSTKLEDSAMYFCASNGEGQPQYFGAGTRLSVL.

With respect to this clone: The missing CDR3 end, 3 residues past where the read stops, is filled in from the germline J gene. The rearrangement uses TRBV10-3 and TRBJ1-5, with 7 bases aligning to TRBD1. Germline V CDR1 and CDR2: ENHRY, SYGVKD. This CDR3 is 13 amino acids long. With V trimmed by 10 bases and J by 4 bases, 7 bases remained unmatched. The CDR3 loop is CATRDSENQPQHF. The covered CDR3 bases are TGTGCCACCCGGGACAGCGAAAATCAGCCC.

A word on this clone: The read gets to within 3 residues of the CDR3 end, and the germline J gene fills in the rest. This sequence joins TRBV18 and TRBJ2-1, with 11 bases matching TRBD2. The junction had 10 bases not matched to a gene; V was cut back by 9 bases and J by 6 bases. From germline, CDR1 is KGHSH and CDR2 LQKENI. This CDR3 has 15 amino acids. Partial CDR3 DNA: TGTGCCAGTACCACGACTAGCGGGGCCCCCAATGAG. Translated, it gives CASTTTSGAPNE. The complete CDR3 protein is CASTTTSGAPNEQFF.

Details on this clone: The CDR3 is cut off 3 residues early in the read; its end comes from the germline J gene. This chain links TRBV7-6 with TRBJ2-1; D is uncertain. CDR3 length: 15 amino acids. Per germline, CDR1 SGHVS and CDR2 FNYEAQ. The V end lost 5 bases, the J end lost 8 bases, and 19 bases lay between the germline ends. The sequenced part of the CDR3 DNA is TGTGCCAGCAGCCTTACGTGGGCCCCCCCATATGAG. Residues: CASSLTWAPPYE. The full-length CDR3 reads as CASSLTWAPPYEQFF. The full variable domain, completed using reference TRBV7-6 and TRBJ2-1, is GAGVSQSPRYKVTKRGQDVALRCDPISGHVSLYWYRQALGQGPEFLTYFNYEAQQDKSGLPNDRFSAERPEGSISTLTIQRTEQRDSAMYRCASSLTWAPPYEQFFGPGTRLTVL.

On this clone itself: With the read ending 3 residues before the CDR3 end, the germline J gene is used to fill in that end. The chain employs TRBV2 and TRBJ2-2, with 8 bases matching TRBD1. The CDR3 spans 16 residues. The germline CDR1 and CDR2 sequences are SNHLY and FYNNEI. The CDR3 bases that were read are TGTGCCAGCAGAGCCACCTCCGGGACAGGAAATTCACCG. This sequence encodes CASRATSGTGNSP. In full, the CDR3 reads CASRATSGTGNSPLFF. Based on the CDR3 plus reference TRBV2 and TRBJ2-2, the full variable domain is EPEVTQTPSHQVTQMGQEVILRCVPISNHLYFYWYRQILGQKVEFLVSFYNNEISEKSEIFDDQFSVERPDGSNFTLKIRSTKLEDSAMYFCASRATSGTGNSPLFFGEGSRLTVL.